This entry lists 7 T cell receptor beta chains sequenced from one sample in a study of blood T cell repertoires in COVID-19. Profiled with immunoSEQ multiplex PCR; TCRdb holds only in-frame clones, not every one. The sample has 150,000 to 200,000 clones; about 92% are singletons. The specimen sequenced was peripheral blood. All receptors come from a woman aged 60-70 years with COVID-19, enrolled during active disease.

The DNA for the CDR3 is TGCGCCAGCAGTTTAAGCCCACAGGGCACTGAAGCTTTCTTT. Protein sequence: CASSLSPQGTEAFF. The chain combines TRBV10-2 with TRBJ1-1, with a tentative D call TRBD1 (6 bases). V lost 5 bases and J lost 4, with 14 bases in between. The CDR3 consists of 14 residues. Germline V gene lookup returns CDR1 WSHSY and CDR2 SAAADI.

This clone was seen just once. The chain combines TRBV23-1 with TRBJ1-4; TRBD1 matches at 7 bases. TRBV23-1 is labeled an ORF, and its function is uncertain. The CDR3 runs 15 residues. With 6 bases clipped from V and 7 bases from J, the junction kept 11 bases outside the gene matches. CDR3 amino acids: CASRPTDRDGEKLFF. DNA for the CDR3: TGCGCCAGCAGGCCTACCGACAGGGATGGTGAAAAACTGTTTTTT.

The CDR3 DNA is TGTGCCAGCAGCTTAAGGGGTCTGGGCAGTAATAATGAAAAACTGTTTTTT. Its translation: CASSLRGLGSNNEKLFF. The chain combines TRBV7-2 with TRBJ1-4, with D possibly TRBD1 on 5 matching bases. The CDR3 spans 17 residues. CDR1 and CDR2 (germline): SGHTA, FQGNSA. V lost 2 bases to trimming and J lost 4 bases, with 17 bases between them.

The V call is TRBV6-6, the J call TRBJ1-5; TRBD1 is a possible D gene (6 bases). The CDR3 contains 13 residues. The germline V gene has CDR1 MNHNY and CDR2 SVGAGI (reference sequence). The V and J ends lost 6 bases and 7 bases respectively, with 13 bases between them. The CDR3 DNA reads TGTGCCAGCAGGGTAGGGGGGGGCCAGCCCCAGCATTTT. Its translation is CASRVGGGQPQHF.

This clone was seen once. The chain recombines TRBV5-5 with TRBJ1-1; D is perhaps TRBD1 (5 bases). The length of the CDR3 is 14 residues. Per the germline V gene, CDR1 is SGHKS and CDR2 is YYEKEE (reference sequence). Trimming stripped 3 bases from V and 0 bases from J, with 9 bases between. The CDR3 reads CASSSGGVNTEAFF. CDR3 bases: TGTGCCAGCAGCTCCGGAGGGGTGAACACTGAAGCTTTCTTT.

The count of this clone is one. This chain uses TRBV5-1 with TRBJ2-5, with 7 bases lining up with TRBD1. The CDR3 covers 14 residues. Trimming took 0 bases from V and 5 from J; bases not matched to a gene: 4. The germline CDR1 and CDR2 sequences are SGHRS and YFSETQ. CDR3: CASSLDRGRETQYF. The DNA for the CDR3 is TGCGCCAGCAGCTTGGACAGGGGACGGGAGACCCAGTACTTC.

For the CDR3, the DNA is TGTGCCAGCAGCCGCATGACAGGGTACGGCACCGGGGAGCTGTTTTTT. It codes for CASSRMTGYGTGELFF. This chain connects TRBV5-4 to TRBJ2-2; 7 positions agree with TRBD1. The CDR3 consists of 16 residues. Trimming at V came to 4 bases and at J to 4 bases, leaving 10 bases not matched to a gene. Germline V gene lookup returns CDR1 SGHNT and CDR2 YYREEE (reference sequence).